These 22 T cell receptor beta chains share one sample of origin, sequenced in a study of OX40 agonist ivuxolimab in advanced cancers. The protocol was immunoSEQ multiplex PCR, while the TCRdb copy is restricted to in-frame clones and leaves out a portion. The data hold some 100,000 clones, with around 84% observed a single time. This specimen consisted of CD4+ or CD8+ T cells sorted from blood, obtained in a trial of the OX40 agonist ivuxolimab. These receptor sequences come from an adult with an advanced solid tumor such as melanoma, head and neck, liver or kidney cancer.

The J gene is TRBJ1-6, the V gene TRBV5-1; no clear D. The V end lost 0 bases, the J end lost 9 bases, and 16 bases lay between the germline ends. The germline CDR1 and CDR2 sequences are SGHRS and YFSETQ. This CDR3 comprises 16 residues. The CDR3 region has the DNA TGCGCCAGCAGCTTGGTTTTCGGGTCGACGGCTTCACCCCTCCACTTT. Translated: CASSLVFGSTASPLHF.

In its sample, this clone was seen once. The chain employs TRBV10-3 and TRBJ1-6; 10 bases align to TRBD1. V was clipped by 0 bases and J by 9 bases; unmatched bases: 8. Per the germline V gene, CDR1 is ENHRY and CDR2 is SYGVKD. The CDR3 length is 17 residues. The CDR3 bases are TGTGCCATCAGTGAGTCGAGGCCGGGACAGGGGTTTTCACCCCTCCACTTT. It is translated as CAISESRPGQGFSPLHF.

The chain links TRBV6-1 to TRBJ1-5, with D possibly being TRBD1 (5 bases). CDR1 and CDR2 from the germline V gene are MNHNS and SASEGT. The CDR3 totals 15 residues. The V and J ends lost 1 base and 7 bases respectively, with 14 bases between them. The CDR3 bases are TGTGCCAGCAGTGAAGAGGGAAGGGGAAGCCAGCCCCAGCATTTT. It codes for CASSEEGRGSQPQHF.

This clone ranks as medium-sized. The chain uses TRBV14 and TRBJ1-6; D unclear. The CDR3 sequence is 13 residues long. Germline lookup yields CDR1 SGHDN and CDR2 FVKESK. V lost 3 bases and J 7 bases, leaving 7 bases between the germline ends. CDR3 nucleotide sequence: TGTGCCAGCAGCCAGCTCTGGAATTCACCCCTCCACTTT. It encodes CASSQLWNSPLHF.

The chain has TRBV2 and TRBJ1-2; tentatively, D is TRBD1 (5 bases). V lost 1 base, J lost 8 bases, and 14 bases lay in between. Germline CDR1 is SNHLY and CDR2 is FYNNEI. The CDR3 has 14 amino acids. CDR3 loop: CASSEGSGLYGYTF. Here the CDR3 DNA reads TGTGCCAGCAGTGAAGGGTCAGGGCTGTACGGCTACACCTTC.

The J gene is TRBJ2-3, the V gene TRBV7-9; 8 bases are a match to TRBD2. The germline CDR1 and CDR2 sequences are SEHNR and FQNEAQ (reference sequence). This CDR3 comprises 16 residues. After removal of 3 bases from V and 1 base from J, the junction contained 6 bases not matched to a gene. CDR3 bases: TGTGCCAGCAGCTTTCTCTCGCGGGGGGGCACAGATACGCAGTATTTT. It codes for CASSFLSRGGTDTQYF.

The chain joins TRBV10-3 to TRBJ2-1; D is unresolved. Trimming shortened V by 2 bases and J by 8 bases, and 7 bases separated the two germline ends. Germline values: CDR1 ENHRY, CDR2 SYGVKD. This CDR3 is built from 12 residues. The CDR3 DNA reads TGTGCCATCAGTGAGAATGGCGATGAGCAGTTCTTC. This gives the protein CAISENGDEQFF.

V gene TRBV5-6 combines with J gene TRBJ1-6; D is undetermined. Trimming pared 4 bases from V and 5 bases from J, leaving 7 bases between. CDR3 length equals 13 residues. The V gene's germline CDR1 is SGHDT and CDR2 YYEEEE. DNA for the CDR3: TGTGCCAGCAGCAGGGTAAATAATTCACCCCTCCACTTT. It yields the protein CASSRVNNSPLHF.

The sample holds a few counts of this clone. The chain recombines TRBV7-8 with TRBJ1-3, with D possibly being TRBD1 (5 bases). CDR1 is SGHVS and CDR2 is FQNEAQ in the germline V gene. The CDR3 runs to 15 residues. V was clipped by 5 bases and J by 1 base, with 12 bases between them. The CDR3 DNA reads TGTGCCAGCAGCCGGGACGGCTCTTCTGGAAACACCATATATTTT. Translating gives CASSRDGSSGNTIYF.

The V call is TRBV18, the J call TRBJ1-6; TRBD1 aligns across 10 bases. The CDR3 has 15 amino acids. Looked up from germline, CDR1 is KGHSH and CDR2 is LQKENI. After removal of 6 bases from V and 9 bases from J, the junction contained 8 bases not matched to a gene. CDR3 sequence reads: CASSAGQGYGSPLHF. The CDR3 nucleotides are TGTGCCAGCTCGGCGGGACAGGGGTACGGTTCACCCCTCCACTTT. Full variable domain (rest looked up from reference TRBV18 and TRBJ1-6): NAGVMQNPRHLVRRRGQEARLRCSPMKGHSHVYWYRQLPEEGLKFMVYLQKENIIDESGMPKERFSAEFPKEGPSILRIQQVVRGDSAAYFCASSAGQGYGSPLHFGNGTRLTVT.

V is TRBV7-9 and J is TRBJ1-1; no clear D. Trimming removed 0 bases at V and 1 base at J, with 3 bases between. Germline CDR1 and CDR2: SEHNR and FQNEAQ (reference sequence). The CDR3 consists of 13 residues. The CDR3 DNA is TGTGCCAGCAGCTTAGCCCAGAACACTGAAGCTTTCTTT. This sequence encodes CASSLAQNTEAFF. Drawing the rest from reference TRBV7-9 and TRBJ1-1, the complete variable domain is DTGVSQNPRHKITKRGQNVTFRCDPISEHNRLYWYRQTLGQGPEFLTYFQNEAQLEKSRLLSDRFSAERPKGSFSTLEIQRTEQGDSAMYLCASSLAQNTEAFFGQGTRLTVV.

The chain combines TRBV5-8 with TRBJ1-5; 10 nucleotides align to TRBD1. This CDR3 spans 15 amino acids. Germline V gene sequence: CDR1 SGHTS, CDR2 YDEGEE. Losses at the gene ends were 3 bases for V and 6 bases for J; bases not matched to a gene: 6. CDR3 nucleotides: TGTGCCAGCAGCTCGAGACAGGGGGCCATTCAGCCCCAGCATTTT. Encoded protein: CASSSRQGAIQPQHF.

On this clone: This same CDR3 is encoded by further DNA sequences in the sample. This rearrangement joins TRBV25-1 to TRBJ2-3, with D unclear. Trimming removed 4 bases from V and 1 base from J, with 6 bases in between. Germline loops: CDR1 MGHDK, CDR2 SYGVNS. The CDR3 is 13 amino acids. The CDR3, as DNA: TGTGCCAGCAGTGTTACAGGCACAGATACGCAGTATTTT. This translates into CASSVTGTDTQYF.

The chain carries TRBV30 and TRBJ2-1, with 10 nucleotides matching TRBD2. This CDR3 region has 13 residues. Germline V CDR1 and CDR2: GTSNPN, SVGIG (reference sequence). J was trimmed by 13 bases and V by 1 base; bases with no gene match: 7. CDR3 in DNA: TGTGCCTGGAGTGGGTCTAGCGGGGGCGACCAGTTCTTC. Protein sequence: CAWSGSSGGDQFF.

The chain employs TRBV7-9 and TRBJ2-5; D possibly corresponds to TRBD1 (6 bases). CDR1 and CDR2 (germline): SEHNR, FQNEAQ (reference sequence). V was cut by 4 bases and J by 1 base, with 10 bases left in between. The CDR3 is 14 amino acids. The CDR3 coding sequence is TGTGCCAGCAGCTCACAGGGATTCCAAGAGACCCAGTACTTC. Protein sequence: CASSSQGFQETQYF.

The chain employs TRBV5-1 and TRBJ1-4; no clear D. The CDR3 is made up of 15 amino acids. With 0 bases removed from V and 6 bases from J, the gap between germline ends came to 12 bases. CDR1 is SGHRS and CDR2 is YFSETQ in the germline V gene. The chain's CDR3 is CASSLEGRLHEKLFF. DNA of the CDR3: TGCGCCAGCAGCTTGGAAGGCAGGCTGCATGAAAAACTGTTTTTT.

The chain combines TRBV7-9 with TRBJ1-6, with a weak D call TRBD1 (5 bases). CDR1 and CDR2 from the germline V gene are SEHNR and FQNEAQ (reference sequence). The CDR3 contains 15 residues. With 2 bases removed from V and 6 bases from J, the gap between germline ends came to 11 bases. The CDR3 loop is CASSLLSGSNSPLHF. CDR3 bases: TGTGCCAGCAGCTTATTATCAGGGAGTAATTCACCCCTCCACTTT.

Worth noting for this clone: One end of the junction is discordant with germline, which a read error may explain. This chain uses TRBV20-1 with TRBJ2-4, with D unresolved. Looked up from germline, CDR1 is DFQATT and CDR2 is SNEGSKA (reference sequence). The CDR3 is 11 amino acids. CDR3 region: CSARTGLFSPF. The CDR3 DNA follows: TGCAGTGCTAGAACCGGGCTCTTCTCTCCCTTC.

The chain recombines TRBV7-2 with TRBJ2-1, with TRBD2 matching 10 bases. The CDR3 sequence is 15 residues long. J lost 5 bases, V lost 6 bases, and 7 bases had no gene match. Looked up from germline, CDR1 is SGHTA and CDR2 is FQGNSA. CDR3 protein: CASRLGTSANNEQFF. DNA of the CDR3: TGTGCCAGCAGACTCGGGACTAGCGCTAACAATGAGCAGTTCTTC.

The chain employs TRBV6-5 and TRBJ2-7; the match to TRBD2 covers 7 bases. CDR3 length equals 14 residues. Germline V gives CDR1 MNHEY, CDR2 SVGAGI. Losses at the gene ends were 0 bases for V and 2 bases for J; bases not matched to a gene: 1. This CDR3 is CASSYSGRAYEQYF. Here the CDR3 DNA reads TGTGCCAGCAGTTACTCGGGGAGGGCCTACGAGCAGTACTTC.

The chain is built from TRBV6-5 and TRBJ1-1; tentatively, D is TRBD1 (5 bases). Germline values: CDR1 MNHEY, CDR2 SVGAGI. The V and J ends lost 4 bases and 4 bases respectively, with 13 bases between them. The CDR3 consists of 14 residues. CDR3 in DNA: TGTGCCAGCAGTTCTGGGGGGGTTAGCACTGAAGCTTTCTTT. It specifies CASSSGGVSTEAFF.

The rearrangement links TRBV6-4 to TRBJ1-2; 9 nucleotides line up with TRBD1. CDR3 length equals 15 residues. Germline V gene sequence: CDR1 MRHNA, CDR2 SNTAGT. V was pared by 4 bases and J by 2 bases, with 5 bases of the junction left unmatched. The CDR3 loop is CASSAGQGGNYGYTF. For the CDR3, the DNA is TGTGCCAGCAGTGCGGGACAGGGCGGGAACTATGGCTACACCTTC.